This TCR beta chain is drawn from a study of blood T cell repertoires in COVID-19 (dated by TCRdb to 2018 to 2020). A note on the overall study: Samples from collaborators originated in the United States, Italy and Spain and spanned both the acute and convalescent phases of COVID-19. The dataset comprised deeply sampled blood TCRbeta repertoires from subjects exposed to, actively infected with, or recovered from COVID-19. A de-identified subject ID, COVID-19 status, age in years and sex were almost always included in the sample metadata. Where HLA class I and class II types were available, the types were taken from metadata supplied by the sample provider, not from assay-based typing. The repertoires were made available in a free public database intended to serve as a resource for research on the immune response to SARS-CoV-2. The samples were drawn from two sources: the first 160 participants of the ongoing ImmuneRACE study, and about 1,300 subjects contributed by 6 global collaborators. The prospective study material was composed of cDNA or gDNA derived from T cells, B-cell-depleted T cells, or PBMCs. Broad study findings and their caveats: Clinical and demographic metadata were provided uncurated, with the amount varying by source and participant.

TCRbeta CDR3 regions were amplified from genomic DNA by means of the immunoSEQ Assay, a bias-controlled multiplex PCR. As for the authors' bioinformatics: The number of nucleated cells in each sample was estimated from the amplification of reference gene primers within the assay. To quantify the absolute abundance of each unique TCRbeta CDR3 rearrangement, sequence reads were collapsed and filtered. Productive Simpson clonality was computed per sample as the square root of Simpson's diversity index over productive rearrangements. TCRdb took over this immuneACCESS table, retaining in-frame rearrangements with V and J assigned. Such tables are incomplete; in checked studies, under half of the missing clones stem from an unresolved V gene, and the remainder is unexplained. The V and J calls and clone size come from that table; D and trimming were worked out from the DNA. Across this sample there are more than 35,000 clones, with about two thirds seen only once. The ten biggest clones cover around 6.5% of the sample.

Each collaborating institution followed its own protocols to collect whole blood in K2EDTA tubes. For TCRbeta analysis, collaborator samples were shipped as frozen whole blood, as isolated PBMCs, or as DNA extracted from either sample type. Including cysteine and phenylalanine, the CDR3 has 14 amino acids. Of all the DNA, just the CDR3 is kept, 42 bases in frame from base 1. V gives up 6 bases and J gives up 0 bases, and the segment between their germline ends measures 6 bases. Per the germline V gene, MNHEY is the CDR1 and SVGAGI is the CDR2. With regard to this clone: The specificity of this receptor is unknown. Within one base of it there is no much larger clone, and no base qualities were kept.

The sequence came from an elderly man with acute or convalescent COVID-19. Sequencing input: peripheral blood. Recombination connected TRBV6-5 to TRBJ1-6, with the D gene uncertain. The CDR3 region has the sequence CASSPSSYNSPLHF. The nucleotide sequence reads TGTGCCAGCAGCCCCAGCTCCTATAATTCACCCCTCCACTTT.